A single sample gave rise to the 27 T cell receptor beta chains below, sequenced in a study of blood T cells in healthy people across ages. A second PCR, run for about 7 to 12 cycles, used a sample-barcoded 5' primer plus a J-beta primer mix. TCRdb re-derived calls from the 5' RACE reads in MiXCR, one entry per CDR3 protein. The sample has about 1,800,000 distinct CDR3 sequences; 28% are singletons. Sequenced input: blood. These receptors were collected from a woman in her twenties or thirties in good health.

A remark on this clonotype: With a much larger clone just one base away, this may be a read error. The chain couples TRBV11-2 to TRBJ2-1; D ambiguous. V lost 7 bases to trimming and J lost 0 bases, with 13 bases between them. Germline V gene sequence: CDR1 SGHAT, CDR2 FQNNGV. The CDR3 runs 15 residues. CDR3 coding DNA: TGTGCCAGCAACGAACGGTGGTTCTCCTACAATGAGCAGTTCTTC. The encoded protein is CASNERWFSYNEQFF.

As regards this clonotype: The junction differs from germline at one of its ends, possibly a read error. This rearrangement joins TRBV7-9 to TRBJ2-1, with D maybe TRBD2 (5 bases). The length of the CDR3 is 12 residues. CDR1 is SEHNR and CDR2 is FQNEAQ in the germline V gene (reference sequence). The CDR3 here is CANSRAGNEQFF. The CDR3 nucleotides read TGTGCCAACAGCCGCGCGGGCAATGAGCAGTTCTTC.

This sequence joins TRBV30 and TRBJ2-5; D call uncertain. The V and J ends lost 4 bases and 1 base respectively, with 7 bases between them. The CDR3 is 12 residues long. Germline V CDR1 and CDR2: GTSNPN, SVGIG (reference sequence). The CDR3 loop reads CAWKQLQETQYF. CDR3 sequence (DNA): TGTGCCTGGAAACAGCTCCAAGAGACCCAGTACTTC.

This clonotype has just a few counts. The rearrangement joins TRBV20-1 to TRBJ1-2, with D maybe TRBD1 (5 bases). CDR1 is DFQATT, CDR2 SNEGSKA, per germline (reference sequence). This CDR3 is 14 amino acids long. V lost 4 bases and J lost 2, with 14 bases in between. Here the CDR3 reads CSATHRDGNYGYTF. Here the CDR3 DNA reads TGCAGTGCTACCCATCGGGACGGGAACTATGGCTACACCTTC.

This clonotype was seen repeatedly, ten times or more. For the CDR3, the DNA is TGTGCCACCAGTGCACCAGGTTCCCTCTACGAGCAGTACTTC. This translates into CATSAPGSLYEQYF. The rearrangement links TRBV24-1 to TRBJ2-7, with D uncertain. CDR3 size: 14 residues. The germline V gene encodes CDR1 KGHDR and CDR2 SFDVKD. Trimming pared 5 bases from V and 3 bases from J, leaving 13 bases between.

A note on this clonotype: One base away lies a much larger clone, so this may be a sequencing read error. The chain has TRBV29-1 and TRBJ2-6, with D possibly being TRBD2 (6 bases). Per germline, CDR1 SQVTM and CDR2 ANQGSEA. The CDR3 spans 15 residues. CDR3 residues: CNVAGGSSGANVLTF. As DNA, the CDR3 is TGCAACGTCGCCGGGGGAAGCTCTGGGGCCAACGTCCTGACTTTC.

This clonotype occurred a few times. A clone one base away is much larger, so this may be a read error. This chain connects TRBV29-1 to TRBJ2-1, with TRBD1 matching 9 bases. CDR3 length: 12 residues. Germline V lookup: CDR1 SQVTM, CDR2 ANQGSEA. The J segment lost 6 bases and the V segment lost 6 bases, leaving 3 bases of the junction unmatched. The CDR3 coding sequence is TGCAGCGTGGGGACAGGGTTCAATGAGCAGTTCTTC. Amino acids: CSVGTGFNEQFF.

For this clonotype: A read error may account for a junction end that differs from germline. The V gene is TRBV28, the J gene TRBJ1-3; possible D gene TRBD1, 5 bases. This CDR3 region has 13 residues. Germline CDR1 is MDHEN and CDR2 is SYDVKM. The CDR3 nucleotides read TGTGCCCATGGGGGGGACTCTGGAAACACCACATATTTT. This translates into CAHGGDSGNTTYF.

This clonotype has only a few counts. This sequence joins TRBV7-2 and TRBJ1-2; D gene ambiguous. V gave up 1 base and J gave up 6 bases, with 9 bases separating them. This CDR3 is built from 13 residues. Per the germline V gene, CDR1 is SGHTA and CDR2 is FQGNSA. The CDR3 nucleotides are TGTGCCAGCAGCTTAGAACCAGGAAATGGCTACACCTTC. It translates to CASSLEPGNGYTF. Complete variable domain (other parts from reference TRBV7-2 and TRBJ1-2): GAGVSQSPSNKVTEKGKDVELRCDPISGHTALYWYRQSLGQGLEFLIYFQGNSAPDKSGLPSDRFSAERTGGSVSTLTIQRTQQEDSAVYLCASSLEPGNGYTFGSGTRLTVV.

This clonotype was seen at least ten times. This chain uses TRBV25-1 with TRBJ1-6; 7 bases line up with TRBD1. Unmatched junction bases numbered 4, after V lost 7 bases and J lost 7 bases. The length of the CDR3 is 13 residues. From germline, CDR1 is MGHDK and CDR2 SYGVNS. The chain's CDR3 is CASTGQFNSPLHF. The CDR3 DNA follows: TGTGCCAGCACGGGACAGTTCAATTCACCCCTCCACTTT.

This clonotype was recorded a few times. J is TRBJ2-3 and V is TRBV15; TRBD2 matches at 14 bases. Trimming took 11 bases from V and 5 from J; bases not matched to a gene: 15. Looked up from germline, CDR1 is LNHNV and CDR2 is YYDKDF (reference sequence). The CDR3 loop spans 17 amino acids. The CDR3 is CAASSPGLAGDQDTQYF. For the CDR3, the DNA is TGTGCCGCGTCGTCGCCGGGACTAGCGGGAGATCAAGATACGCAGTATTTT.

The chain joins TRBV5-4 to TRBJ2-2; TRBD2 aligns across 8 bases. Per the germline V gene, CDR1 is SGHNT and CDR2 is YYREEE (reference sequence). CDR3 length: 16 amino acids. V trimming: 0 bases; J trimming: 5 bases; junction bases outside the gene matches: 6. Here the CDR3 DNA reads TGTGCCAGCAGCTTGGCCACGGCGGGGGGTACCGGGGAGCTGTTTTTT. Protein product: CASSLATAGGTGELFF.

The chain joins TRBV7-9 to TRBJ1-5; 10 nucleotides match TRBD1. The CDR3 is 15 amino acids. The germline gives CDR1 SEHNR, CDR2 FQNEAQ (reference sequence). Losses at the gene ends were 6 bases for V and 3 bases for J; bases not matched to a gene: 5. CDR3 sequence reads: CASSKDRGYNQPQHF. DNA of the CDR3: TGTGCCAGCAGTAAGGACAGGGGGTACAATCAGCCCCAGCATTTT.

This chain connects TRBV29-1 to TRBJ2-7, with 10 positions matching TRBD1. CDR1 and CDR2 from the germline V gene are SQVTM and ANQGSEA. V dropped 4 bases and J dropped 12; count of bases not matched to a gene: 12. The CDR3 loop spans 13 amino acids. The CDR3 is CSVAPGQGTRPYF. The CDR3 region has the DNA TGCAGCGTTGCCCCGGGACAGGGGACCCGACCGTACTTC.

This clonotype was recorded a few times. The V and J genes are TRBV20-1 and TRBJ1-6, with TRBD1 matching over 7 bases. Germline CDR1 and CDR2: DFQATT and SNEGSKA (reference sequence). The ends lost 4 bases at V and 5 bases at J; junction bases unmatched: 5. The CDR3 has 14 amino acids. This CDR3 reads CSATRDRDNSPLHF. CDR3 sequence (DNA): TGCAGTGCTACACGGGACAGAGATAATTCACCCCTCCACTTT.

The chain carries TRBV15 and TRBJ1-2, with D unclear. The germline CDR1 and CDR2 sequences are LNHNV and YYDKDF (reference sequence). V was shortened by 2 bases and J by 9 bases, with 10 bases between the two germline ends. The CDR3 is made up of 12 amino acids. DNA for the CDR3: TGTGCCACCAGCAGAAGCCTTGGGAGCTACACCTTC. Translated, it gives CATSRSLGSYTF.

V usage is TRBV5-1 and J usage is TRBJ2-7, with D possibly called TRBD1 or TRBD2 (5 bases each). V lost 4 bases to trimming and J lost 3 bases, with 14 bases between them. The germline gives CDR1 SGHRS, CDR2 YFSETQ. The CDR3 totals 14 residues. This CDR3 reads CASSPGDEYYEQYF. The CDR3 DNA reads as TGCGCCAGCAGCCCCGGGGACGAATACTACGAGCAGTACTTC. The full variable domain, completed using reference TRBV5-1 and TRBJ2-7, is KAGVTQTPRYLIKTRGQQVTLSCSPISGHRSVSWYQQTPGQGLQFLFEYFSETQRNKGNFPGRFSGRQFSNSRSEMNVSTLELGDSALYLCASSPGDEYYEQYFGPGTRLTVT.

This chain uses TRBV5-1 with TRBJ2-7; D may match TRBD1 or TRBD2 (5 bases each). This CDR3 has 14 amino acids. Germline loops: CDR1 SGHRS, CDR2 YFSETQ. V was pared by 0 bases and J by 3 bases, with 10 bases between. DNA for the CDR3: TGCGCCAGCAGCTTGGAAGGGACCATCTACGAGCAGTACTTC. Encoded protein: CASSLEGTIYEQYF.

This clonotype was counted between two and nine times. The V and J genes are TRBV28 and TRBJ2-7, with a tentative D call TRBD2 (7 bases). The CDR3 has 14 amino acids. Trimming cost V 7 bases and J 4 bases, with 17 bases left between them. Germline V CDR1 and CDR2: MDHEN, SYDVKM. In DNA form, the CDR3 reads TGTGCCAGCAAAAGGGGGAGGGGGTTGTACGAGCAGTACTTC. Residues: CASKRGRGLYEQYF.

This clonotype has just a few counts. A junction end diverges from the germline sequence, so it may reflect a read error. The rearrangement links TRBV5-6 to TRBJ2-1; D is possibly TRBD2 (6 bases). The CDR3 has 14 amino acids. Germline V lookup: CDR1 SGHDT, CDR2 YYEEEE. This CDR3 reads CASSLEGRLYERFF. The CDR3 region has the DNA TGTGCCAGCAGCTTGGAAGGGAGGCTGTATGAGCGGTTCTTC.

The chain couples TRBV5-1 to TRBJ2-1, with TRBD1 matching 7 bases. This CDR3 region has 15 residues. V shed 0 bases, J shed 6 bases, and the junction held 6 bases outside the gene matches. The germline gives CDR1 SGHRS, CDR2 YFSETQ. The CDR3 nucleotides read TGCGCCAGCAGCTTGGCAGGGGGTTTGGTCAATGAGCAGTTCTTC. Its translation: CASSLAGGLVNEQFF.

With respect to this clonotype: Possible read error: a much larger clone is one base away. V gene TRBV20-1 combines with J gene TRBJ1-2, with 7 nucleotides matching TRBD1. From germline, CDR1 is DFQATT and CDR2 SNEGSKA (reference sequence). J gave up 4 bases and V 0 bases, and 11 bases lay outside the gene matches. The CDR3 extends over 16 amino acids. The chain's CDR3 is CSARDSETGFGYGYTF. The CDR3 DNA reads as TGCAGTGCTAGAGATTCGGAGACAGGGTTTGGCTATGGCTACACCTTC.

The V and J genes are TRBV7-6 and TRBJ1-4; 8 bases map to TRBD1. In germline, CDR1 is SGHVS, CDR2 FNYEAQ. The V gene end was trimmed by 5 bases and the J gene end by 7 bases; junction bases not matched to a gene: 3. The CDR3 covers 13 residues. CDR3: CASSRTGGEKLFF. DNA for the CDR3: TGTGCCAGCAGCCGCACAGGGGGTGAAAAACTGTTTTTT.

The chain recombines TRBV20-1 with TRBJ1-2; weak D call: TRBD1 (6 bases). Germline V CDR1 and CDR2: DFQATT, SNEGSKA (reference sequence). The CDR3 extends over 13 amino acids. V was clipped by 5 bases and J by 4 bases, with 14 bases between them. Here the CDR3 reads CSAAGESGYGYTF. In nucleotides, the CDR3 is TGCAGTGCTGCAGGGGAGTCGGGCTATGGCTACACCTTC.

CDR3 in DNA: TGTGCCAGCAGCTTCGGCTCCTCATATAGCACAGATACGCAGTATTTT. Translation: CASSFGSSYSTDTQYF. The rearrangement joins TRBV7-2 to TRBJ2-3, with D unresolved. Trimming stripped 3 bases from V and 0 bases from J, with 13 bases between. The CDR3 contains 16 residues. Per germline, CDR1 SGHTA and CDR2 FQGNSA.

This clonotype was detected only a few times. The chain is built from TRBV6-1 and TRBJ2-1; D tentatively fits TRBD1 or TRBD2 (7 bases each). From germline, CDR1 is MNHNS and CDR2 SASEGT. CDR3 length: 13 residues. Trimming removed 8 bases at V and 6 bases at J, with 14 bases between. CDR3 DNA sequence: TGTGCCAGCGATCAGGGGGGGGGCAATGAGCAGTTCTTC. Translating it yields CASDQGGGNEQFF.

This clonotype showed up just a few times. The chain carries TRBV11-2 and TRBJ1-1; D might be TRBD1 (5 bases). V lost 5 bases, J lost 11 bases, and 12 bases lay in between. CDR3 length: 11 amino acids. CDR1 SGHAT and CDR2 FQNNGV come from the germline V gene. CDR3 sequence reads: CASSVQGEAFF. The CDR3 DNA reads TGTGCCAGCAGCGTTCAAGGGGAGGCTTTCTTT.